The 15 T cell receptor beta chains presented below share a single source sample, sequenced in a study of cytomegalovirus exposure and HLA in healthy donors. Primers for the PCR totalled 60 Vbeta and 13 Jbeta. Produced via immunoSEQ multiplex PCR; TCRdb's table is partial and in-frame only. Found here are roughly 46,000 clones; the top ten clones hold under 1.4%. The sequencing sample was made of PBMCs. The receptors shown here come from a woman aged 40 to 50 in good health and CMV-seronegative.

This chain uses TRBV7-3 with TRBJ2-7, with D uncertain. Germline V gives CDR1 SGHTA, CDR2 FQGTGA. With 2 bases removed from V and 3 bases from J, the gap between germline ends came to 11 bases. CDR3 size: 14 residues. In DNA form, the CDR3 reads TGTGCCAGCAGCTTATTTCCAGACTTCTACGAGCAGTACTTC. This translates into CASSLFPDFYEQYF.

This sequence joins TRBV7-8 and TRBJ1-1; no reliable D call. Trimming stripped 1 base from V and 0 bases from J, with 6 bases between. The CDR3 is 14 amino acids. Germline values: CDR1 SGHVS, CDR2 FQNEAQ. Written as DNA, the CDR3 is TGTGCCAGCAGCTTAGGCGGATTGAACACTGAAGCTTTCTTT. This gives the protein CASSLGGLNTEAFF.

The chain carries TRBV6-1 and TRBJ2-5, with TRBD1 matching over 7 bases. V lost 5 bases to trimming and J lost 4 bases; unmatched junction nucleotides: 10. CDR1 is MNHNS, CDR2 SASEGT, per germline. The CDR3 contains 15 residues. CDR3 sequence reads: CASSLRGGEIETQYF. CDR3 DNA sequence: TGTGCCAGCAGTCTCAGAGGGGGCGAAATAGAGACCCAGTACTTC.

The CDR3 region is CASSHDRAPDTQYF. In DNA, the CDR3 is TGTGCCAGCAGTCACGACAGGGCCCCAGATACGCAGTATTTT. The chain recombines TRBV27 with TRBJ2-3; 7 bases fit TRBD1. CDR1 and CDR2 (germline): MNHEY, SMNVEV (reference sequence). The CDR3 covers 14 residues. The V segment lost 5 bases and the J segment 4 bases; nucleotides outside the gene matches: 6.

The gene calls are TRBV4-1 and TRBJ1-4, with 8 bases aligning to TRBD1. Losses at the gene ends were 3 bases for V and 6 bases for J; bases not matched to a gene: 3. Germline V gene sequence: CDR1 MGHRA, CDR2 YSYEKL. The CDR3 totals 14 residues. CDR3 loop: CASSQRQGYEKLFF. The CDR3 bases are TGCGCCAGCAGCCAGCGACAGGGGTATGAAAAACTGTTTTTT.

About this clone: The sample holds other DNA sequences that translate to the same CDR3. V usage is TRBV30 and J usage is TRBJ2-6, with a weak D call TRBD1 (7 bases). This CDR3 is built from 18 residues. V was clipped by 2 bases and J by 1 base, with 18 bases between them. Per the germline V gene, CDR1 is GTSNPN and CDR2 is SVGIG (reference sequence). CDR3 sequence (DNA): TGTGCCTGGAGTTCATGGGCAGGGGGGACATCTGGGGCCAACGTCCTGACTTTC. This sequence encodes CAWSSWAGGTSGANVLTF.

The gene calls are TRBV6-5 and TRBJ2-3; 8 nucleotides agree with TRBD2. V gave up 8 bases and J gave up 11 bases; unmatched junction bases: 18. Germline assignment: CDR1 MNHEY and CDR2 SVGAGI. The CDR3 runs 15 residues. CDR3: CASQELAEPRYKQYF. For the CDR3, the DNA is TGTGCCAGCCAGGAACTAGCGGAGCCCCGTTATAAGCAGTATTTT.

The chain has TRBV28 and TRBJ1-1, with D maybe TRBD1 (6 bases). This CDR3 is built from 15 residues. V gave up 5 bases and J gave up 0 bases, with 13 bases separating them. CDR1 and CDR2 from the germline V gene are MDHEN and SYDVKM. The CDR3 region has the DNA TGTGCCAGCAGTGGACCGGACAGCTTGAACACTGAAGCTTTCTTT. Its translation: CASSGPDSLNTEAFF.

The V gene is TRBV5-1, the J gene TRBJ1-4; D is unresolved. The CDR3 consists of 14 residues. Per germline, CDR1 SGHRS and CDR2 YFSETQ. V was trimmed by 0 bases and J by 5 bases, leaving 8 bases between them. The CDR3 reads CASSLGGMNEKLFF. CDR3 nucleotides: TGCGCCAGCAGCTTGGGAGGGATGAATGAAAAACTGTTTTTT.

The chain recombines TRBV11-2 with TRBJ2-3; TRBD1 matches 8 bases. CDR1 and CDR2 from the germline V gene are SGHAT and FQNNGV. V shed 4 bases, J shed 2 bases, and the junction held 5 bases outside the gene matches. The CDR3 runs 15 residues. For the CDR3, the DNA is TGTGCCAGCAGCTCCGACAGGGGATACACAGATACGCAGTATTTT. This encodes CASSSDRGYTDTQYF.

V gene TRBV4-2 combines with J gene TRBJ1-5; D is ambiguous. The CDR3 loop spans 15 amino acids. The V gene lost 1 base and the J gene lost 3 bases, with 10 bases spanning the gap. Germline assignment: CDR1 LGHNA and CDR2 YNFKEQ. This CDR3 reads CASSQARTSNQPQHF. CDR3 sequence (DNA): TGTGCCAGCAGCCAAGCTCGCACATCCAATCAGCCCCAGCATTTT.

The chain couples TRBV29-1 to TRBJ2-7, with D possibly being TRBD2 (6 bases). From germline, CDR1 is SQVTM and CDR2 ANQGSEA. The CDR3 totals 14 residues. The ends were cut back, 7 bases at V and 3 bases at J, with 19 bases in the middle. The CDR3 DNA reads as TGCAGCGCCCTGGGGGGTATCCTAGGCTACGAGCAGTACTTC. It codes for CSALGGILGYEQYF.

This chain joins TRBV5-1 and TRBJ2-4, with D possibly being TRBD2 (6 bases). Germline V gene lookup returns CDR1 SGHRS and CDR2 YFSETQ. Deletions cut 2 bases from V and 7 bases from J, with 10 bases between. CDR3 length equals 13 residues. CDR3 in amino acids: CASSLGRENIQYF. The CDR3 DNA sequence: TGCGCCAGCAGCTTAGGCCGGGAGAACATTCAGTACTTC.

The V and J genes are TRBV27 and TRBJ1-5; 10 bases align to TRBD1. In germline, CDR1 is MNHEY, CDR2 SMNVEV (reference sequence). This CDR3 contains 15 residues. Trimming removed 5 bases from V and 7 bases from J; junction bases left unmatched: 8. The CDR3 DNA sequence: TGTGCCAGCAGTCCGGACAGGGGGTTGGGACAGCCCCAGCATTTT. It yields the protein CASSPDRGLGQPQHF.

The chain couples TRBV9 to TRBJ2-5; 7 nucleotides line up with TRBD2. The CDR3 covers 12 residues. Germline V CDR1 and CDR2: SGDLS, YYNGEE. J lost 5 bases, V lost 4 bases, and 2 bases had no gene match. CDR3 region: CASSSGGETQYF. In DNA form, the CDR3 reads TGTGCCAGCAGCTCCGGGGGGGAGACCCAGTACTTC.